This T cell receptor beta chain was captured by sequencing in a study of CD4 T cells in relation to SARS-CoV-2 and coronaviruses. A word on this clone: Its specificity is unknown.

The germline gives CDR1 SEHNR, CDR2 FQNEAQ (reference sequence). The ends were cut back, 8 bases at V and 7 bases at J, with 18 bases in the middle. CDR3 size: 13 residues. TCRdb keeps only in-frame clones here, not all; method: immunoSEQ multiplex PCR. Of tens of thousands of clones listed, about 73% are singletons. CD4+ T cells from unexposed donors were obtained before the COVID-19 pandemic (2011-2018). The cells were cultured for around ten days before CD4+ T cells were isolated. Cells permitting, SARS-CoV-2 S/N and four cold-coronavirus spikes were tested on unexposed-donor CD4+ T cells. Each well had approximately 2.2 million PBMCs in around 4.9% human AB serum with IL-2. Fresh IL-2 medium replaced half the medium on days 3 and 7.

The chain couples TRBV7-9 to TRBJ2-7; no definite D call. The receptor was derived from a human donor in good health. The sequenced sample consisted of CD4+ T cells from PBMCs, cultured in vitro. The CDR3 is CASGYPVLGEQYF. The CDR3 DNA follows: TGTGCCAGCGGATACCCGGTGCTGGGGGAGCAGTACTTC.